Reported below is one TCR beta chain. Its cognate antigen is unknown. 60 Vbeta and 13 Jbeta primers were used in PCR. Libraries were prepared by immunoSEQ multiplex PCR; TCRdb keeps only in-frame clonotypes and omits some of them. The repertoire holds about 130,000 clones, with around 70% as singletons. V lost 3 bases to trimming and J lost 6 bases, with 11 bases between them. CDR1 is SGHNT, CDR2 YYREEE, per germline (reference sequence). The CDR3 length is 13 residues. This record comes from a study of cytomegalovirus exposure and HLA in healthy donors. Overall study: Of all 360 or so donors who were genotyped, about 80% belonged to the Caucasian-associated ancestry cluster. Study-wide results and caveats: In vitro, three CMV-associated chains proved specific for CMV antigens. The study flagged fewer than 200 TCR beta chains as cytomegalovirus-associated.

The clonotype comes from a man aged 35-49 years in good health and CMV-seropositive. V and J are TRBV5-4 and TRBJ2-3; the D is unclear. Sequenced material: PBMCs. The CDR3 region is CASSYDTPDTQYF. The CDR3, as DNA: TGTGCCAGCAGCTATGACACCCCGGATACGCAGTATTTT.